This T cell receptor beta chain was recovered during a study of blood T cell repertoires in COVID-19. About the study: The origin of the acute and convalescent COVID-19 samples was the United States, Italy and Spain. From T cells, B-cell-depleted T cells, or PBMCs came the material, which was cDNA or gDNA.

Germline V gene sequence: CDR1 LGHDT, CDR2 YNNKEL (reference sequence). V shed 2 bases, J shed 2 bases, and the junction held 5 bases outside the gene matches. The CDR3 has 15 residues. Study processing details: Reference gene primer amplification in the assay estimated nucleated cell counts. Generated by immunoSEQ multiplex PCR, the TCRdb table keeps only in-frame clones and is missing some. V and J calls and clone size come straight from that table; D and trimming were deduced from the DNA. The repertoire holds about 270,000 clones, 85% seen once, with 10% to 15% in the top ten. The genes are TRBV3-1 (or the pseudogene TRBV3-2) and TRBJ2-5, with 7 bases fitting TRBD2. What was sequenced was peripheral blood. This TCR came from a human donor in a cohort sampled during active COVID-19. CDR3 loop: CASSQPSGGQETQYF. The CDR3 DNA follows: TGTGCCAGCAGCCAACCTAGCGGAGGGCAAGAGACCCAGTACTTC.